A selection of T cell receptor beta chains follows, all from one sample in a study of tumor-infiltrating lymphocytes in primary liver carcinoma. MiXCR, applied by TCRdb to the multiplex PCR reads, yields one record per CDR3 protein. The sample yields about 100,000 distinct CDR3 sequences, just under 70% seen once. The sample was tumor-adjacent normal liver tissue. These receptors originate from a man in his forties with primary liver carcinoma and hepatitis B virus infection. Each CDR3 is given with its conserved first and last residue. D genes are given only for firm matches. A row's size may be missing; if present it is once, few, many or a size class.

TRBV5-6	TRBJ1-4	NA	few	TGTGCCAGCAGCTTGGCCGGAGGATCCGCAACTAGTGAAAAACTGTTTTTT	CASSLAGGSATSEKLFF
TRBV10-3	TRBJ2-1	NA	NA	TGTGCCATCAGTGAGGGGGCTAGCGCCAACAATGAGCAGTTCTTC	CAISEGASANNEQFF
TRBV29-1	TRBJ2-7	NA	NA	TGCAGCGCTGAAGGGGGTGGGGCCTCTGGAGAACAGTACTTC	CSAEGGGASGEQYF
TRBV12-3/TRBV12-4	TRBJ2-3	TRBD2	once	TGTGCCAGCAGTTCGGTGACTAGCGGGAACATAGATACGCAGTATTTT	CASSSVTSGNIDTQYF
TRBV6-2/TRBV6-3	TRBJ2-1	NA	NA	TGTGCCAGCAGTTACGGTAGCTACAATGAGCACTTCTTC	CASSYGSYNEHFF
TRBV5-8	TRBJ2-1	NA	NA	TGTATCAGCAGCCAAACTAGTTACAATGAGCAGTTCTTC	CISSQTSYNEQFF
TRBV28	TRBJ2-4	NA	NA	TGTGCCAGCAGCCCTCCCCTGGGGGAGGCTTTAGCCAAAAACATTCAGTACTTC	CASSPPLGEALAKNIQYF
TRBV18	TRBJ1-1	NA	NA	TGTGCCAGCTCACCACCGGGCGGGGGGGATACTGAAGCTTTCTTT	CASSPPGGGDTEAFF
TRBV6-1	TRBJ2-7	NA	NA	TGTGCCACCAGCCGAAATCGGCTCGACTGCGATCAGTACTTC	CATSRNRLDCDQYF
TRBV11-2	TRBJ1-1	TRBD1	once	TGTGCCAGCAGCCCCTATGGACAGGAGGCGAGGAACACTGAAGCTTTCTTT	CASSPYGQEARNTEAFF
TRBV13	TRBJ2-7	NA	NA	TGTGCCAGCAGCGCTATCGGAGTCTCCTACGAGCAGTACTTC	CASSAIGVSYEQYF
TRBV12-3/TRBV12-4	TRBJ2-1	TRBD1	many	TGTGCCAGCAGCCCCACCGGGACAGATGACAATGAGCAGTTCTTC	CASSPTGTDDNEQFF
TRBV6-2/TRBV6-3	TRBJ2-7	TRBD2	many	TGTGCCAGCAGTTACGACGGGAGGGGACTAGCGGGAGAAGAGCAGTACTTC	CASSYDGRGLAGEEQYF
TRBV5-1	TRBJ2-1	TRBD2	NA	TGCGCCAGCAGTTTGGATAGCGGGGGAAATGAGCAGTTCTTC	CASSLDSGGNEQFF
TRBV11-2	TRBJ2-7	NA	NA	TGTGCCAGCACAAAAGGGGTTGAGCAGTACTTC	CASTKGVEQYF
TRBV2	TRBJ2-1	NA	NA	TGTGCCAGTAGTGAAGACGGAAACAATGAGCAGTTCTTC	CASSEDGNNEQFF
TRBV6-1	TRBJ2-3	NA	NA	TGTGCCAGGAGTGAACCAGCTAGCAGGCCGTATAGCACAGATACGCAGTGTTTT	CARSEPASRPYSTDTQCF
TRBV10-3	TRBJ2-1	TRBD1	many	TGTGCCATCAGTGAAGGGGGACAGGGAGATGAGCAGTTCTTC	CAISEGGQGDEQFF
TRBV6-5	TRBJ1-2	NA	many	TGTGCCAGCAGTTACGATAGGGGGGATCATGGCTACACCTTC	CASSYDRGDHGYTF
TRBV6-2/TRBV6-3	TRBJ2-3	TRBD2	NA	TGTGCTAGCACTAGCGGGAGACGCAATGCGCAGTATTTT	CASTSGRRNAQYF
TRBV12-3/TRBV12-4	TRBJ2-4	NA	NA	TGTGTCAGCAGTACTCAAAAAAACAATCAGTACTTC	CVSSTQKNNQYF
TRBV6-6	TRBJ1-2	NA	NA	TGTGCCAGCATGATCAAAGGACACTATGGCTACACCTTC	CASMIKGHYGYTF
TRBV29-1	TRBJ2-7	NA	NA	TGCAGCGTCTCCGCCTGGACAGACTGCGAGCAGTACTTC	CSVSAWTDCEQYF
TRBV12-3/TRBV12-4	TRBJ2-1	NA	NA	TGTTCCAGCAGCACCCGGGACTCTGAGGGTGAGCAGTTCTTC	CSSSTRDSEGEQFF
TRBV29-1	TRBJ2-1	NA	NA	TGCAGCGTTGAATTGACAGATACATCCTACAATGAGCAGTTATTC	CSVELTDTSYNEQLF
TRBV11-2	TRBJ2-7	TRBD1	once	TGTGACAGCAGCCCCCCCCGGACAGGGGACGTCTACGAGCAGTACTTC	CDSSPPRTGDVYEQYF
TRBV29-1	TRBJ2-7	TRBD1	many	TGCAGCGTTGAAGTCACTGCGGGACAGGAGGAGTACTTC	CSVEVTAGQEEYF
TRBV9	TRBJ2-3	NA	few	TGTGCCAGCAGCGTAGAATTAGGCGGACCTAGCACAGATACGCAGTATTTT	CASSVELGGPSTDTQYF
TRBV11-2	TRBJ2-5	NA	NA	TGTGCCAGCAGCTTAGTGAGTAGCGGCCCGGGCGAGACCCAGTACTTC	CASSLVSSGPGETQYF
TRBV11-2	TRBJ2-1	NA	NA	TGTACCAGCAGCTTGGGCAAAGCGACCGTCCCTCGAGAGCAGTTCTTC	CTSSLGKATVPREQFF
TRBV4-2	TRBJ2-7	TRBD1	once	TGTGCCAGCAGGCATCGGGAAGAGGGGGCCTACGAGCAATACTTC	CASRHREEGAYEQYF
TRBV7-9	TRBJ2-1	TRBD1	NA	TGTGCCAGCACCTCGGGACAGGGCGACAATGAGCAGTTCTTC	CASTSGQGDNEQFF
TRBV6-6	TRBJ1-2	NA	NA	TGTGCCAGCAGTTATTCTGGGGGGAACTATGACTACACCTTC	CASSYSGGNYDYTF
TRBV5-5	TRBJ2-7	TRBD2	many	TGTGCCAGCAGCTCCGGACTAGCGGCGACCTACGAGCAGTACTTC	CASSSGLAATYEQYF
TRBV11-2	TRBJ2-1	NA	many	TGTGCCAGCAGCTTAGTCCGGGCAGACAGCGGGTATGGGGATGAGCAGTTCTTC	CASSLVRADSGYGDEQFF
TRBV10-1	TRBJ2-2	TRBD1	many	TGCGCCAGCAGCCGGACAGGCGGCACCGGGGAGCTGTTTTTT	CASSRTGGTGELFF
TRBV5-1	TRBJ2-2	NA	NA	TGCGCCAGCAGCTTGGCCGGGACGCACCAAGGGGCCGGGGAGCTGTTTTTT	CASSLAGTHQGAGELFF
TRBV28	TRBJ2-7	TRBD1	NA	TGTGCCAGCAGCTCCGGACAGGGCGAGCAGCACTTC	CASSSGQGEQHF
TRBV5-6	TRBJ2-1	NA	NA	TGTGCCAGCAGCACAGTCGTAGGGAGCTCCTACAATGAGCAGTTCTTC	CASSTVVGSSYNEQFF
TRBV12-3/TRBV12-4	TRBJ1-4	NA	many	TGTGCCAGCAGTTCGGACAGCACCGGAAAACTGTTTTTT	CASSSDSTGKLFF
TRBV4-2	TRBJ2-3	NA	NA	TGTGCCAGCAGCCAAGATTTCAGGGAGGAAGATACGCAGTATTTT	CASSQDFREEDTQYF
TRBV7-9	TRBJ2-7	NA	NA	TGTGCCAGCAGCTTAGAGATTGGACAGTTGTTTTCCTACGAGCAGTACTTC	CASSLEIGQLFSYEQYF
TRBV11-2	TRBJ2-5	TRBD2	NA	TGTACCAGTAGCGTACCGGGACTAGGGGGGGAGACCCAGTACTTC	CTSSVPGLGGETQYF
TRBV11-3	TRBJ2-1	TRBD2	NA	TGTGGCAGCAGCTTAGTCTGGACTAGCAATGAGCAATTCTTC	CGSSLVWTSNEQFF
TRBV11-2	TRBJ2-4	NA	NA	TGTGCCAGCAGCATTCGACTAGAGGGATGGGCCAAAAACATTCAGTACTTC	CASSIRLEGWAKNIQYF
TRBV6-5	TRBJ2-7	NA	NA	TGTGCCAGCAGGTACTCTAGGGGCGTTCTGGCCTACGAGCAGTATTTC	CASRYSRGVLAYEQYF
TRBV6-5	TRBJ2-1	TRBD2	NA	TGTGCCAGCAGTTACTCGGGACTAGCGGGAGGCGCCACCTATAATTGGCAGTTCTTC	CASSYSGLAGGATYNWQFF
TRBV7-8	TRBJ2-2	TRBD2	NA	TGTGCAAGCAGCTCCCTTACCAGCGGAGGGAGGGGCGGGGAGCTGTTTTTT	CASSSLTSGGRGGELFF
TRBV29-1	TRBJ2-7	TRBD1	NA	TGCAGCGTGGACCTCGACAGGGGTTACGAACAGTACTTC	CSVDLDRGYEQYF
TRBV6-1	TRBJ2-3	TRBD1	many	TGTGCCAGCAGTGCGACAGGGTCCGCAGATACGCAGTATTTT	CASSATGSADTQYF